The 22 T cell receptor beta chains below all came from one sample that was sequenced in a study of T cells in Graves' hyperthyroidism and ophthalmopathy. Using RNA transcripts as the source, TCR beta CDR3 regions were amplified. TCR CDR3 regions were first amplified by RT-PCR with HTBI primers. MiXCR, run by TCRdb on the multiplex PCR reads, gives a single entry per CDR3 protein. The table has roughly 500,000 distinct CDR3 sequences, under 60% seen once. The sequenced sample consisted of peripheral blood or thyroid tissue (not recorded which). All receptors derive from an adult woman with Graves' disease, either hyperthyroidism or ophthalmopathy (not recorded which).

This clonotype appeared a few times. The chain is built from TRBV10-3 and TRBJ2-2; the D gene could be TRBD1 or TRBD2 (5 bases each). The CDR3 is 18 amino acids. The V gene lost 2 bases and the J gene lost 1 base, with 17 bases spanning the gap. Germline-derived CDR1 and CDR2 are ENHRY and SYGVKD. CDR3: CAISEGHRGAMNTGELFF. The CDR3 region has the DNA TGTGCCATCAGTGAGGGCCATAGGGGAGCCATGAACACCGGGGAGCTGTTTTTT.

This clonotype was observed many times. CDR3: CASSLVGGGHNGYTF. Written as DNA, the CDR3 is TGTGCCAGCAGCTTAGTCGGCGGGGGACACAATGGCTACACCTTC. V usage is TRBV7-9 and J usage is TRBJ1-2; perhaps TRBD1 as D (6 bases). The CDR3 sequence is 15 residues long. V lost 1 base and J 6 bases, leaving 15 bases between the germline ends. Germline CDR1 reads SEHNR; CDR2 reads FQNEAQ (reference sequence).

This chain links TRBV10-3 with TRBJ2-5; the match to TRBD1 covers 7 bases. CDR3 length: 15 amino acids. CDR1 and CDR2 from the germline V gene are ENHRY and SYGVKD. Unmatched junction bases numbered 6, after V lost 2 bases and J lost 3 bases. The CDR3 spells CAISEGAGTEETQYF. The CDR3 DNA reads as TGTGCCATCAGTGAGGGGGCCGGGACAGAAGAGACCCAGTACTTC.

This clonotype was seen many times. This CDR3 is CASSQSRGFGDEQYF. The CDR3 region has the DNA TGTGCCAGCAGCCAATCCCGGGGTTTTGGTGACGAGCAGTACTTC. The chain carries TRBV14 and TRBJ2-7; D may be TRBD2 (5 bases). CDR1 is SGHDN and CDR2 is FVKESK in the germline V gene. The CDR3 sequence is 15 residues long. V lost 2 bases to trimming and J lost 5 bases, with 16 bases between them. Variable domain in full (rest from reference TRBV14 and TRBJ2-7): EAGVTQFPSHSVIEKGQTVTLRCDPISGHDNLYWYRRVMGKEIKFLLHFVKESKQDESGMPNNRFLAERTGGTYSTLKVQPAELEDSGVYFCASSQSRGFGDEQYFGPGTRLTVT.

This clonotype was counted ten times or more. The chain carries TRBV20-1 and TRBJ1-5; no clear D. The V end was cut by 1 base, the J end by 0 bases, with 10 bases between. From germline, CDR1 is DFQATT and CDR2 SNEGSKA (reference sequence). This CDR3 is 15 amino acids long. CDR3 in amino acids: CSARVSANSNQPQHF. In nucleotides, the CDR3 is TGCAGTGCTAGAGTCAGTGCGAATAGCAATCAGCCCCAGCATTTT.

This clonotype was seen many times. The chain employs TRBV19 and TRBJ2-2; possibly TRBD1 for D (5 bases). V lost 7 bases to trimming and J lost 6 bases, with 18 bases between them. Looked up from germline, CDR1 is LNHDA and CDR2 is SQIVND (reference sequence). This CDR3 has 15 residues. The CDR3 DNA reads as TGTGCCAGTACCCCCTTAGGGGCAGGGCCCGGGGAGCTGTTTTTT. It yields the protein CASTPLGAGPGELFF.

The gene calls are TRBV5-1 and TRBJ1-2, with D tentatively TRBD1 (5 bases). V gave up 5 bases and J gave up 6 bases, with 14 bases separating them. The CDR3 extends over 13 amino acids. The germline gives CDR1 SGHRS, CDR2 YFSETQ. The CDR3 DNA reads TGCGCCAGCAGGGGGGGAATTAGCGATGGCTACACCTTC. Translation gives CASRGGISDGYTF.

This chain links TRBV20-1 with TRBJ2-7; 9 bases line up with TRBD2. With 6 bases clipped from V and 0 bases from J, the junction kept 6 bases outside the gene matches. Germline V gene sequence: CDR1 DFQATT, CDR2 SNEGSKA (reference sequence). This CDR3 contains 14 residues. CDR3 sequence reads: CSALAGLDSYEQYF. CDR3 sequence (DNA): TGCAGTGCCCTAGCGGGATTAGACTCCTACGAGCAGTACTTC.

This clonotype turned up a few times. The chain joins TRBV9 to TRBJ2-7; D is unclear. Germline values: CDR1 SGDLS, CDR2 YYNGEE. The ends were cut back, 7 bases at V and 1 base at J, with 9 bases in the middle. This CDR3 region has 12 residues. The CDR3 bases are TGTGCCAGCGCGCCCAATTCCTACGAGCAGTACTTC. It translates to CASAPNSYEQYF.

This clonotype was detected many times. The gene calls are TRBV7-9 and TRBJ2-7, with a weak D call TRBD1 (6 bases). V was shortened by 3 bases and J by 0 bases, with 9 bases between the two germline ends. CDR3 length: 14 residues. Looked up from germline, CDR1 is SEHNR and CDR2 is FQNEAQ (reference sequence). Here the CDR3 reads CASSFTRGSYEQYF. CDR3 sequence (DNA): TGTGCCAGCAGCTTTACCAGGGGCTCCTACGAGCAGTACTTC.

This clonotype has just a few counts. This chain links TRBV6-4 with TRBJ2-7; 9 bases fit TRBD1. The V and J ends lost 2 bases and 0 bases, in that order; junction bases with no gene match: 2. The CDR3 has 15 amino acids. Germline lookup yields CDR1 MRHNA and CDR2 SNTAGT. CDR3 protein: CASSDRDRVSYEQYF. In nucleotides, the CDR3 is TGTGCCAGCAGTGACCGGGACAGGGTCTCCTACGAGCAGTACTTC.

The chain uses TRBV29-1 and TRBJ1-5; 9 positions match TRBD1. The CDR3 runs to 15 residues. The germline gives CDR1 SQVTM, CDR2 ANQGSEA. J lost 1 base, V lost 7 bases, and 8 bases had no gene match. The CDR3 is CSALTGQGSNQPQHF. In DNA form, the CDR3 reads TGCAGCGCCTTGACGGGACAGGGAAGCAATCAGCCCCAGCATTTT.

J is TRBJ1-5 and V is TRBV20-1; no firm D call. The CDR3 runs 14 residues. The germline CDR1 and CDR2 sequences are DFQATT and SNEGSKA (reference sequence). Trimming removed 2 bases from V and 11 bases from J, with 19 bases in between. In DNA form, the CDR3 reads TGCAGTGCTAGATCTAGCAGTCAGCAGGAGACCCAGCATTTT. Translated, it gives CSARSSSQQETQHF.

The V and J genes are TRBV13 and TRBJ1-1; D call uncertain. Germline CDR1 reads PRHDT; CDR2 reads FYEKMQ (reference sequence). CDR3 length: 13 amino acids. V lost 5 bases and J lost 4, with 11 bases in between. The chain's CDR3 is CASSPVGITEAFF. The DNA of the CDR3 is TGTGCCAGCAGCCCAGTGGGGATCACTGAAGCTTTCTTT.

About this clonotype itself: One junction end does not reproduce the germline sequence, and a read error may be involved. In DNA, the CDR3 is TGCGCCAGCAGCCCTACCCCGGACAGCACCTACGAGCAGTACTTC. Translated: CASSPTPDSTYEQYF. The chain carries TRBV7-8 and TRBJ2-7; maybe TRBD1 (6 bases). This CDR3 spans 15 amino acids. Germline V gives CDR1 SGHVS, CDR2 FQNEAQ.

This rearrangement joins TRBV20-1 to TRBJ1-1; weak D call: TRBD1 (6 bases). The CDR3 consists of 15 residues. Germline CDR1 DFQATT, CDR2 SNEGSKA (reference sequence). Deletions cut 6 bases from V and 1 base from J, with 18 bases between. The CDR3 bases are TGCAGTGCCACAACAGGGTATCGGTCGAACACTGAAGCTTTCTTT. The encoded protein is CSATTGYRSNTEAFF.

The sample holds a few counts of this clonotype. This chain connects TRBV29-1 to TRBJ1-1; D remains unclear. V lost 5 bases and J lost 3, with 10 bases in between. The CDR3 covers 12 residues. CDR1 is SQVTM, CDR2 ANQGSEA, per germline. The CDR3 loop is CSVLRADTEAFF. CDR3 bases: TGCAGCGTTCTTAGGGCCGACACTGAAGCTTTCTTT.

In regard to this clonotype: The germline gene is not matched at one end of the junction; a read error may be the cause. The chain uses TRBV6-1 and TRBJ1-2; a possible D gene is TRBD1 (5 bases). From germline, CDR1 is MNHNS and CDR2 SASEGT. The CDR3 runs to 14 residues. In DNA form, the CDR3 reads TGCGCCAGCAGCCAAGCCGACAGAGACTATGGCTACACCTTC. Its translation is CASSQADRDYGYTF.

The chain links TRBV4-1 to TRBJ2-7, with 8 bases matching TRBD2. There are 19 residues in the CDR3. Germline assignment: CDR1 MGHRA and CDR2 YSYEKL. J gave up 1 base and V 0 bases, and 14 bases lay outside the gene matches. The CDR3 DNA sequence: TGCGCCAGCAGCCAAGACAGTGGGGCTAGCGGGCGGATATCCTACGAGCAGTACTTC. It codes for CASSQDSGASGRISYEQYF.

This chain joins TRBV3-1 and TRBJ1-1; possibly TRBD1 for D (5 bases). Germline V lookup: CDR1 LGHDT, CDR2 YNNKEL (reference sequence). The germline V and J ends were trimmed by 4 bases and 7 bases, with 13 bases remaining between them. The CDR3 contains 13 residues. The CDR3 DNA reads TGTGCCAGCAGCCCGATGGGACGAGATGAAGCTTTCTTT. This sequence encodes CASSPMGRDEAFF.

In DNA form, the CDR3 reads TGCAGTGCTAGCGACAGGTACTACGAGCAGTACTTC. Encoded protein: CSASDRYYEQYF. V and J are TRBV20-1 and TRBJ2-7, with TRBD1 as a possible D gene (6 bases). The CDR3 extends over 12 amino acids. CDR1 is DFQATT and CDR2 is SNEGSKA in the germline V gene (reference sequence). V lost 3 bases to trimming and J lost 3 bases, with 9 bases between them.

J is TRBJ2-7 and V is TRBV3-1, with 7 positions matching TRBD1. In germline, CDR1 is LGHDT, CDR2 YNNKEL (reference sequence). The CDR3 has 14 amino acids. After removal of 4 bases from V and 1 base from J, the junction contained 4 bases not matched to a gene. The CDR3 sequence is CASSLSDRSYEQYF. CDR3 sequence (DNA): TGTGCCAGCAGCCTTTCGGACAGGTCCTACGAGCAGTACTTC.